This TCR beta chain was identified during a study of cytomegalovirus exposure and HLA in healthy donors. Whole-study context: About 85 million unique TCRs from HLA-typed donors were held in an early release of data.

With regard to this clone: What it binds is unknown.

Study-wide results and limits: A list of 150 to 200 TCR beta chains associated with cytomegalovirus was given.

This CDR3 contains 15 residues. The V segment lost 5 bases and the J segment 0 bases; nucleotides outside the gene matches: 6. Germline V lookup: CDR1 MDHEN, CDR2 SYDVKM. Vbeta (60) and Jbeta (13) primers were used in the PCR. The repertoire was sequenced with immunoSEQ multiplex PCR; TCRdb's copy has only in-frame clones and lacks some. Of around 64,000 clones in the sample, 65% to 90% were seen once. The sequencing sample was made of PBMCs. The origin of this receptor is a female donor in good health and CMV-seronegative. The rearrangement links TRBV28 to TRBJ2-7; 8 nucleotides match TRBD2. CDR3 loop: CASSRTSGTSYEQYF. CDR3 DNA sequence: TGTGCCAGCAGTCGCACTAGCGGAACCTCCTACGAGCAGTACTTC. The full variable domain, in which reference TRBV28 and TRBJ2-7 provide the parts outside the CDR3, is DVKVTQSSRYLVKRTGEKVFLECVQDMDHENMFWYRQDPGLGLRLIYFSYDVKMKEKGDIPEGYSVSREKKERFSLILESASTNQTSMYLCASSRTSGTSYEQYFGPGTRLTVT.